The present TCR beta chain was sequenced within a study of beta chain features in type 1 diabetes. Study-wide results and limits: Reduced insertions and increased deletions marked VDJ junctions in type 1 diabetes patients. The similarity of naive, central memory and Treg TCRB repertoires appeared greater among patients than among healthy donors. Reads derived from cDNA could over-represent cells showing high TCR expression. Moderately but significantly shorter TCRB CDR3s were found in Type 1 diabetes patients in all four CD4+ subsets.

Sequencing targeted expressed TCRB transcripts, as all isolated RNA had been reverse transcribed. This table comes from immunoSEQ multiplex PCR, and its TCRdb copy is limited to in-frame clones, with some not included. Counted here are around 690,000 clones, around 11% occurring once; the ten biggest clones make up 0.095% to 0.15%. Points on this clone: Its antigen remains unidentified.

Each of the sorted populations had a purity greater than 95%. CDR1 and CDR2 from the germline V gene are SQVTM and ANQGSEA. The CDR3 runs to 13 residues. Trimming cost V 4 bases and J 6 bases; bases outside gene matches: 6. The chain couples TRBV29-1 to TRBJ2-3; TRBD1 aligns across 8 bases. The sequence was obtained from a man aged 25-40 years with type 1 diabetes. The sequenced sample was naive CD4+ T cells from blood. CDR3 nucleotides: TGCAGCGTTGGTCACAGGGGGGCGGATACGCAGTATTTT. It codes for CSVGHRGADTQYF.